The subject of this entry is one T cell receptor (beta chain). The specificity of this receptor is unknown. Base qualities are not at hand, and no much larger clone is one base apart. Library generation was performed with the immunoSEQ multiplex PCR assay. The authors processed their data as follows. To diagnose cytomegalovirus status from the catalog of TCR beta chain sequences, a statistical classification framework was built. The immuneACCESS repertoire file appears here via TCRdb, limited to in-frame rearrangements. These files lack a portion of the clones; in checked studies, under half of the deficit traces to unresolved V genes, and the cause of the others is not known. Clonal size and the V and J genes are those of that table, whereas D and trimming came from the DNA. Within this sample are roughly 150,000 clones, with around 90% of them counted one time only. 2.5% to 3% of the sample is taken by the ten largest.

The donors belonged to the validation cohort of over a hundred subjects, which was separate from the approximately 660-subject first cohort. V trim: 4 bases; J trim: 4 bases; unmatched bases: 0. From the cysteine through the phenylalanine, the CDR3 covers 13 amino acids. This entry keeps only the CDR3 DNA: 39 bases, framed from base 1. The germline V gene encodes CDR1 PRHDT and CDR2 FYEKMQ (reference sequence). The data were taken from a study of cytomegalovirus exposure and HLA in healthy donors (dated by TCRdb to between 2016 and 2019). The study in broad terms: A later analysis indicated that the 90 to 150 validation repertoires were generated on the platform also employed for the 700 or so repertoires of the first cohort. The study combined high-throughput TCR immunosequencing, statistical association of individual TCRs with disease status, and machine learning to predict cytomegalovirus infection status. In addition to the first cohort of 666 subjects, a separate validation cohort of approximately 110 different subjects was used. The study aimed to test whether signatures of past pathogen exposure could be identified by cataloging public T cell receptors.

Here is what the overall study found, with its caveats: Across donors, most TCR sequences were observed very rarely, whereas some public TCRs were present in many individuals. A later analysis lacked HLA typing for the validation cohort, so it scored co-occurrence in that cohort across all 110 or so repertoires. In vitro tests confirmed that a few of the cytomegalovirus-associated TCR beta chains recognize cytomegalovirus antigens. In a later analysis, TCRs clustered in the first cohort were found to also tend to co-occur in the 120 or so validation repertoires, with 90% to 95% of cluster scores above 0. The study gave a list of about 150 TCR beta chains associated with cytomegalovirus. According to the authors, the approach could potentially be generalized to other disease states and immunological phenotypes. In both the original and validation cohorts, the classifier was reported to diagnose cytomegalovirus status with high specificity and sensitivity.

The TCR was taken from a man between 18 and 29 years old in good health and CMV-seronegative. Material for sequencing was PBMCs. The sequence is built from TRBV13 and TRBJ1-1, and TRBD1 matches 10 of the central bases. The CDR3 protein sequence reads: CASSWTGGTEAFF. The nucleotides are TGTGCCAGCAGCTGGACAGGGGGCACTGAAGCTTTCTTT. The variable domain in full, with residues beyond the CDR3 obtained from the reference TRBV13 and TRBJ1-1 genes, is AAGVIQSPRHLIKEKRETATLKCYPIPRHDTVYWYQQGPGQDPQFLISFYEKMQSDKGSIPDRFSAQQFSDYHSELNMSSLELGDSALYFCASSWTGGTEAFFGQGTRLTVV.